The rows below give T cell receptor beta chains drawn from one sample of a study of a mutant IDH1 vaccine in newly diagnosed glioma. Sequenced by immunoSEQ multiplex PCR; TCRdb stores in-frame clones only, minus some. The sample shows 84,000 or so clones, 80% to 90% of them seen only once. The antigens of these receptors remain unknown. Specimen: PBMCs, collected from a glioma patient whose treatment included an IDH1 peptide vaccine. These receptors all stem from a man aged 35 to 55 with glioma. Each CDR3 is given with its conserved first and last residue. D genes are given only for firm matches. A clone size is listed for some rows: how often the clone was seen (once, few, many), or a class if it is expanded.

J,size,D,V,CDR3,DNA
TRBJ1-1,NA,NA,TRBV7-2,CASSRSGEAFF,TGTGCCAGCAGCCGCAGTGGCGAGGCTTTCTTT
TRBJ1-2,NA,NA,TRBV6-5,CASTYSEANYGYTF,TGTGCCAGCACTTACAGTGAAGCTAACTATGGCTACACCTTC
TRBJ2-7,NA,NA,TRBV7-2,CASSTIPSSEQYF,TGTGCCAGCAGCACGATCCCTAGCTCCGAGCAGTACTTC
TRBJ2-7,once,NA,TRBV6-1,CASRDSPYEQYF,TGTGCCAGCAGAGACAGTCCCTACGAGCAGTACTTC
TRBJ2-3,NA,TRBD2,TRBV6-1,CASSEKTSGRGTDTQYF,TGTGCCAGCAGTGAGAAGACTAGCGGGAGGGGCACAGATACGCAGTATTTT
TRBJ2-7,NA,NA,TRBV6-5,CASSAPGQLYEQYF,TGTGCCAGCAGTGCCCCGGGACAACTCTACGAGCAGTACTTC
TRBJ2-7,NA,TRBD2,TRBV7-8,CASSLVTGTSGGSGVYEQYF,TGTGCCAGCAGCTTAGTAACCGGGACTAGCGGGGGGTCCGGCGTCTACGAGCAGTACTTC
TRBJ2-3,NA,NA,TRBV7-2,CASSPQTTDTQYF,TGTGCCAGCAGCCCCCAGACCACAGATACGCAGTATTTT
TRBJ2-3,once,TRBD2,TRBV7-2,CASSLAGLAGADTQYF,TGTGCCAGCAGCTTAGCGGGACTAGCGGGAGCCGATACGCAGTATTTT
TRBJ1-2,NA,NA,TRBV12-5,CASGSNPVTNYGYTF,TGTGCTAGTGGTTCTAATCCGGTAACGAACTATGGCTACACCTTC
TRBJ2-3,NA,TRBD2,TRBV6-5,CASSYPSGGTDTQYF,TGTGCCAGCAGTTACCCTAGCGGGGGGACAGATACGCAGTATTTT
TRBJ1-1,NA,TRBD1,TRBV19,CASSEGQMNTEAFF,TGTGCCAGTAGTGAGGGACAGATGAACACTGAAGCTTTCTTT
TRBJ2-5,NA,NA,TRBV7-2,CASSRPGAKETQYF,TGTGCCAGCAGCCGCCCGGGGGCGAAAGAGACCCAGTACTTC
TRBJ1-1,NA,NA,TRBV19,CASSVGGLNTEAFF,TGTGCCAGTAGTGTAGGGGGGTTGAACACTGAAGCTTTCTTT
TRBJ2-1,NA,TRBD2,TRBV27,CASSGGTSGRNEQFF,TGTGCCAGCAGTGGTGGGACTAGCGGGAGGAATGAGCAGTTCTTC
TRBJ1-2,medium-sized,TRBD1,TRBV7-2,CASSLVGTGTGHYGYTF,TGTGCCAGCAGCTTAGTGGGAACCGGGACAGGGCACTATGGCTACACCTTC
TRBJ2-2,NA,NA,TRBV19,CASSMGTTTGELFF,TGTGCCAGTAGTATGGGGACAACAACCGGGGAGCTGTTTTTT
TRBJ2-5,NA,NA,TRBV19,CASSIAGYGETQYF,TGTGCCAGTAGTATAGCTGGGTATGGGGAGACCCAGTACTTC
TRBJ1-1,NA,NA,TRBV7-9,CASSFRGNTEAFF,TGTGCCAGCAGCTTCCGAGGGAACACTGAAGCTTTCTTT
TRBJ2-2,NA,NA,TRBV7-7,CASSLGVGTELFF,TGTGCTAGCAGCTTAGGGGTGGGGACGGAGCTGTTTTTT
TRBJ2-2,NA,TRBD2,TRBV5-1,CASSRLAGGTGELFF,TGCGCCAGCAGCAGACTAGCGGGGGGAACCGGGGAGCTGTTTTTT
TRBJ1-1,NA,NA,TRBV9,CASSGGWTENTEAFF,TGTGCCAGCAGCGGGGGATGGACGGAGAACACTGAAGCTTTCTTT
TRBJ2-1,many,NA,TRBV7-6,CASSLSRGDEQFF,TGTGCCAGCAGCTTATCCCGGGGCGATGAGCAGTTCTTC
TRBJ2-1,NA,TRBD2,TRBV10-3,CAISENPGLADPFF,TGTGCCATCAGTGAGAACCCGGGACTAGCGGATCCGTTCTTC
TRBJ1-5,once,TRBD1,TRBV23-1,CASSHPGTGVRYSNQPQHF,TGCGCCAGCAGTCACCCCGGGACAGGGGTGAGATATAGCAATCAGCCCCAGCATTTT
TRBJ2-3,NA,TRBD2,TRBV5-1,CASSLATSGGPDTQYF,TGCGCCAGCAGCTTGGCAACTAGCGGTGGGCCAGATACGCAGTATTTT
TRBJ2-1,NA,NA,TRBV15,CATSPGLEYNEQFF,TGTGCCACCAGCCCGGGACTCGAGTACAATGAGCAGTTCTTC
TRBJ2-7,NA,TRBD2,TRBV9,CASSELVWTSGFYEQYF,TGTGCCAGCAGCGAGCTCGTATGGACTAGCGGATTCTACGAGCAGTACTTC
TRBJ1-3,few,NA,TRBV9,CASSVGSLGGNTIYF,TGTGCCAGCAGCGTAGGGAGTCTTGGTGGAAACACCATATATTTT
TRBJ2-1,NA,TRBD2,TRBV19,CASTQLGLGDNEQFF,TGTGCCAGTACTCAGTTGGGACTAGGGGACAATGAGCAGTTCTTC
TRBJ2-5,NA,TRBD2,TRBV29-1,CSVRGLAVQETQYF,TGCAGCGTTCGGGGACTAGCGGTTCAAGAGACCCAGTACTTC
TRBJ1-2,NA,NA,TRBV7-9,CASSASTVNYGYTF,TGTGCCAGCAGCGCCTCGACGGTTAACTATGGCTACACCTTC
TRBJ2-2,NA,NA,TRBV10-3,CAISEMGGIGELFF,TGTGCCATCAGTGAGATGGGCGGGATCGGGGAGCTGTTTTTT
TRBJ2-1,NA,NA,TRBV4-3,CASSETLRGNEQFF,TGCGCCAGCTCCGAAACCCTCAGGGGCAATGAGCAGTTCTTC
TRBJ2-1,NA,NA,TRBV11-1,CASSLRRSGSYNEQFF,TGTGCCAGCAGCTTACGTCGCTCGGGATCATACAATGAGCAGTTCTTC
TRBJ2-7,NA,NA,TRBV27,CASSPGTPVGREQYF,TGTGCCAGCAGCCCAGGGACCCCCGTAGGTAGGGAGCAGTACTTC
TRBJ2-5,NA,TRBD1,TRBV5-6,CASSAGTGQETQYF,TGTGCCAGCAGCGCCGGGACAGGCCAAGAGACCCAGTACTTC
TRBJ2-5,NA,TRBD1,TRBV5-1,CASSPQTGVETQYF,TGCGCCAGCAGCCCTCAGACAGGGGTGGAGACCCAGTACTTC
TRBJ2-7,NA,NA,TRBV7-9,CASSFNIITFHSYEQYF,TGTGCCAGCAGCTTCAATATCATTACCTTCCACTCCTACGAGCAGTACTTC
TRBJ2-3,NA,TRBD2,TRBV28,CASSLSPLGLGGTDTQYF,TGTGCCAGCTCTTTATCCCCCCTCGGACTAGGAGGCACAGATACGCAGTATTTT
TRBJ2-5,NA,NA,TRBV5-6,CASGTGLETQYF,TGTGCCAGCGGAACAGGGTTGGAGACCCAGTACTTC
TRBJ2-5,once,TRBD1,TRBV13,CASSHGQGQETQYF,TGTGCCAGCAGCCACGGACAGGGGCAAGAGACCCAGTACTTC
TRBJ2-1,NA,NA,TRBV2,CASSEAQGAYNEQFF,TGTGCCAGCAGTGAAGCCCAGGGCGCCTACAATGAGCAGTTCTTC
TRBJ2-1,NA,TRBD1,TRBV6-4,CASSQPGGGFYNEQFF,TGTGCCAGCAGTCAGCCAGGGGGCGGTTTCTACAATGAGCAGTTCTTC
TRBJ1-2,NA,NA,TRBV4-3,CASSQVRKGVAGYTF,TGCGCCAGCAGCCAAGTTCGGAAAGGGGTGGCTGGCTACACCTTC
TRBJ2-4,NA,TRBD1,TRBV19,CASGTGTGVLAKNIQYF,TGTGCCAGTGGTACCGGGACAGGGGTCCTAGCCAAAAACATTCAGTACTTC
TRBJ2-2,NA,TRBD2,TRBV2,CATTNLAGGTGELFF,TGTGCCACAACAAACCTAGCGGGGGGAACCGGGGAGCTGTTTTTT
TRBJ1-2,NA,NA,TRBV11-2,CASSFEPNYGYTF,TGTGCCAGCAGCTTTGAGCCTAACTATGGCTACACCTTC
TRBJ2-3,NA,NA,TRBV2,CAGGPSTDTQYF,TGTGCCGGGGGGCCCAGCACAGATACGCAGTATTTT
TRBJ2-7,NA,NA,TRBV7-2,CASSLAAGSIFEQYF,TGTGCCAGCAGCTTAGCCGCAGGGTCAATCTTCGAGCAGTACTTC
TRBJ1-4,few,NA,TRBV2,CASRWDKEKLFF,TGTGCCAGCCGCTGGGACAAGGAAAAACTGTTTTTT
TRBJ1-5,NA,NA,TRBV7-2,CASSARGLGQPQHF,TGTGCCAGCAGCGCGCGGGGACTAGGACAGCCCCAGCATTTT
TRBJ2-7,NA,TRBD1,TRBV30,CAWSSHRGPYEQYF,TGTGCCTGGAGTTCACACAGGGGTCCCTACGAGCAGTACTTC
TRBJ1-6,NA,NA,TRBV9,CASSVGTFYNSPLHF,TGTGCCAGCAGCGTAGGGACCTTTTATAATTCACCCCTCCACTTT
TRBJ1-1,NA,TRBD1,TRBV5-6,CASSPWTGPEAFF,TGTGCCAGCAGCCCCTGGACAGGGCCTGAAGCTTTCTTT
TRBJ2-2,NA,TRBD1,TRBV4-2,CASSQDRSRGPTGELFF,TGTGCCAGCAGCCAAGATCGAAGCAGGGGGCCCACCGGGGAGCTGTTTTTT
TRBJ2-2,NA,NA,TRBV6-5,CASSYSGPLPGELFF,TGTGCCAGCAGTTACTCCGGACCCCTCCCCGGGGAGCTGTTTTTT
TRBJ2-1,NA,NA,TRBV6-1,CAAWSGLFYNEQFF,TGTGCCGCGTGGAGTGGCCTTTTTTACAATGAGCAGTTCTTC
TRBJ2-7,NA,NA,TRBV7-2,CASSSTTSDEQYF,TGTGCCAGCAGCTCAACAACTTCGGACGAGCAGTACTTC